This paragraph covers one TCR beta chain sequence. No antigen is known for it. This entry comes from a study of T-cell reconstitution after alpha-beta-depleted transplantation in children. Between the trimmed V and J ends, which lost 6 bases and 3 bases, there was a span of 9 bases. The CDR3 consists of 12 residues. Overall study findings and caveats: There were some patients whose high TCRbeta diversity at day 60 came from surviving recipient T cells and thymic progenitors. T cells produced anew were the main source of T-cell counts and diversity one year after transplant. The study reportedly traced alpha-beta T cells about two months after transplant to several hundred expanded graft clones.

As it was prepared, the TCRbeta library received unique molecular identifiers. TCRdb analysed the PCR reads with MiXCR anew, one entry per CDR3 protein. The table lists some 600,000 distinct CDR3 sequences, 13% of them singletons, with 2.2% in the top ten. This rearrangement joins TRBV12-3 or TRBV12-4 to TRBJ2-7; tentative D call: TRBD1 (5 bases). The material sequenced was PBMCs, mostly from graft donor cells, taken 360 days after TCRalphabeta/CD19-depleted stem cell transplant. The source of this sequence is a male patient aged 10 to 17 who had a stem cell transplant for acute myeloid leukemia, so the T cells may come from the graft donor. The CDR3 loop is CASSQTGYEQYF. The CDR3 coding sequence is TGTGCCAGCAGCCAAACAGGCTACGAGCAGTACTTC.